This T cell receptor beta chain was identified during a study of T cells in Graves' hyperthyroidism and ophthalmopathy. Regarding the study as a whole: Before onset, ophthalmopathy was predicted by the model a median around 6 months earlier.

A remark on this clonotype: The antigen remains undetermined.

It was RNA transcripts that yielded the amplified TCR beta CDR3 regions. A first-round RT-PCR of the TCR CDR3 used the HTBI primer set. MiXCR, applied by TCRdb to the multiplex PCR reads, yields one record per CDR3 protein. Here the sample spans hundreds of thousands of distinct CDR3 sequences, about two fifths being singletons. V trimming: 4 bases; J trimming: 13 bases; junction bases outside the gene matches: 11. The CDR3 has 14 amino acids. Germline values: CDR1 SGDLS, CDR2 YYNGEE. This rearrangement joins TRBV9 to TRBJ1-6; 7 positions agree with TRBD1. Sequences were obtained from blood. The source of this sequence is a man aged 18 to 29 with Graves' hyperthyroidism. CDR3 nucleotide sequence: TGTGCCAGCAGCCCAGGGACAGCGAATCAGCCCCTCCACTTT. This gives the protein CASSPGTANQPLHF. Full variable domain (remainder filled in from reference TRBV9 and TRBJ1-6): DSGVTQTPKHLITATGQRVTLRCSPRSGDLSVYWYQQSLDQGLQFLIQYYNGEERAKGNILERFSAQQFPDLHSELNLSSLELGDSALYFCASSPGTANQPLHFGNGTRLTVT.